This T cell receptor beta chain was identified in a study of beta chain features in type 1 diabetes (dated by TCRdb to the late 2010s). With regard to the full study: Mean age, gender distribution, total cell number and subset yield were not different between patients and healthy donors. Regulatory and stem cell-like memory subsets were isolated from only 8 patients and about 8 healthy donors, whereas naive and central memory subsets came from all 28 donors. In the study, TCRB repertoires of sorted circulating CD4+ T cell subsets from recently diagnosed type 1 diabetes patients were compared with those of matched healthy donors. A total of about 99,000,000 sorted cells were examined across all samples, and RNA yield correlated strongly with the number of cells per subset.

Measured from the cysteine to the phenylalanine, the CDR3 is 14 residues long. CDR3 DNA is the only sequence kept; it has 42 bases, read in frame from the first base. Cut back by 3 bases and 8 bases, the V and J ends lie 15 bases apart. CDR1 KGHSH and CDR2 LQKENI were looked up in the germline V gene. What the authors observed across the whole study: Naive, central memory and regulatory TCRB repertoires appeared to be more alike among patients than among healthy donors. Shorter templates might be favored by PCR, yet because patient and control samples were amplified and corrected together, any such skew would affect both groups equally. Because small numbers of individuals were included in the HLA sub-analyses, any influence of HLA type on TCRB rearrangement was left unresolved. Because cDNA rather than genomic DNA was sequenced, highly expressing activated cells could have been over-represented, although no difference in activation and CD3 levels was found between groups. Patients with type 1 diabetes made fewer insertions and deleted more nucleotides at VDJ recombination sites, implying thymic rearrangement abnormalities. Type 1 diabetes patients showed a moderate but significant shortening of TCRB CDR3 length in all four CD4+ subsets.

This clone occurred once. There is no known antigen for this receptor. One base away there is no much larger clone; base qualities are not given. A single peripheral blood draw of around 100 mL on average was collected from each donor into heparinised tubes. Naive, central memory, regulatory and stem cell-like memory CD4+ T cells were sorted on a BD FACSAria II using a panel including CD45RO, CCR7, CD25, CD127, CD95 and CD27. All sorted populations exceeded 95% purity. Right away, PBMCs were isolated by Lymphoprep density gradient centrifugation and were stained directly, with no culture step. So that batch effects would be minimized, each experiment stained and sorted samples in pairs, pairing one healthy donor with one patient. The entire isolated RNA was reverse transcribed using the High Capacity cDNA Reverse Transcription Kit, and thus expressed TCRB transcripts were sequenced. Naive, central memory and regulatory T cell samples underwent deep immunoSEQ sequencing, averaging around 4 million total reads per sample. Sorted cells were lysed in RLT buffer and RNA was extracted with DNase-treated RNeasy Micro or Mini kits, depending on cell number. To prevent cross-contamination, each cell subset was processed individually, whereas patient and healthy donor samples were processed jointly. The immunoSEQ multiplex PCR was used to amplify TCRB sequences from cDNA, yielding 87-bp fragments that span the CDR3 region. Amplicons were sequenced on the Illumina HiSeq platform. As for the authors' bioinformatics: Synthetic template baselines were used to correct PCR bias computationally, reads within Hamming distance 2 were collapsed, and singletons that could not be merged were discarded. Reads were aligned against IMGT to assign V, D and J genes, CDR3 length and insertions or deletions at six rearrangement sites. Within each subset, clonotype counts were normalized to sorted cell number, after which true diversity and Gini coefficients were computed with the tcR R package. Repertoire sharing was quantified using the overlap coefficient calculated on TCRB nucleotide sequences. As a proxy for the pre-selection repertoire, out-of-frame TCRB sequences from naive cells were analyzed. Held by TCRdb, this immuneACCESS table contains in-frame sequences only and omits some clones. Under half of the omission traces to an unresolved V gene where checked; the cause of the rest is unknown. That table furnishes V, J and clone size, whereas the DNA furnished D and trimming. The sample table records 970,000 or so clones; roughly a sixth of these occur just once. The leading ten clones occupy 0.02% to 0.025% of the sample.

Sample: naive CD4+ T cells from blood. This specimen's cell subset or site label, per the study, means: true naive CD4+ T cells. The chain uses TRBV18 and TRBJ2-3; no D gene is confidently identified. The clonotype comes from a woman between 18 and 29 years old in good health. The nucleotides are TGTGCCAGCTCACCCCCCGTGGGCCGGACTACGCAGTATTTT. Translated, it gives CASSPPVGRTTQYF.